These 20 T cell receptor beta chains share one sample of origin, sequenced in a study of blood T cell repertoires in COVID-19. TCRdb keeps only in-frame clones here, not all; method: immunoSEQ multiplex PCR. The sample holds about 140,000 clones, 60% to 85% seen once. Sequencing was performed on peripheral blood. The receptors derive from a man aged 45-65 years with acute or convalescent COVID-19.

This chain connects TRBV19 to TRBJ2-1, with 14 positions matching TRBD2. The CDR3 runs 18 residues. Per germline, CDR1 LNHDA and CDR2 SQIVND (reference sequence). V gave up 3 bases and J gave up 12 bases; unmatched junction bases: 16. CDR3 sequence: CASSILPSRGTSGGGQFF. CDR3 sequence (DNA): TGTGCCAGTAGTATCCTCCCCTCGAGGGGGACTAGCGGGGGAGGGCAGTTCTTC.

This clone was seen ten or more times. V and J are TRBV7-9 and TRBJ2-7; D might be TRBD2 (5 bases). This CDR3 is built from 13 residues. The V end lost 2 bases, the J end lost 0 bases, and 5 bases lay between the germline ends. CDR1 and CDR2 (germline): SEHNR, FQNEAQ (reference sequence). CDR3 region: CASSLRDSYEQYF. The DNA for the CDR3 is TGTGCCAGCAGCTTACGGGACTCCTACGAGCAGTACTTC.

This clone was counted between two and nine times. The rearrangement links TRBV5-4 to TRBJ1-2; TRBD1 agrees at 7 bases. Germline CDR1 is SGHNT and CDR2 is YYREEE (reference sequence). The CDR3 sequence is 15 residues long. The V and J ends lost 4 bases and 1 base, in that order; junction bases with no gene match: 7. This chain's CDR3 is CASSPQTGNNYGYTF. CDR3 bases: TGTGCCAGCAGCCCCCAGACAGGGAATAACTATGGCTACACCTTC.

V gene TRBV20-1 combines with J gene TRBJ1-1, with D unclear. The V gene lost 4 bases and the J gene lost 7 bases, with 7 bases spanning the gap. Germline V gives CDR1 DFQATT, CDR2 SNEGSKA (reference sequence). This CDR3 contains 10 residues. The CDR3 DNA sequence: TGCAGTGCTACGGTACTTGAAGCTTTCTTT. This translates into CSATVLEAFF.

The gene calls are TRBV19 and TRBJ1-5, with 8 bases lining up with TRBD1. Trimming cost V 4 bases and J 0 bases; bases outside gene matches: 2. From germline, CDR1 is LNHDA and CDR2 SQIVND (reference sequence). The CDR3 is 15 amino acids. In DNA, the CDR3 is TGTGCCAGTAGTAGCCAGGGGGCTAGCAATCAGCCCCAGCATTTT. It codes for CASSSQGASNQPQHF.

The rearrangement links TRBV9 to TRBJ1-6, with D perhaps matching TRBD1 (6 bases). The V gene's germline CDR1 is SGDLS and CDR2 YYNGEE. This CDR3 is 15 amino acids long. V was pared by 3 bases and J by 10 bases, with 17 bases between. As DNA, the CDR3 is TGTGCCAGCAGCGCGGAACAGGGAGGGAGATCACCCCTCCACTTT. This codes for CASSAEQGGRSPLHF.

The CDR3 DNA reads TGTGCCAGCAGCTTAATGGGGACAGACCAAGAGACCCAGTACTTC. As protein: CASSLMGTDQETQYF. The chain uses TRBV7-3 and TRBJ2-5; 7 positions match TRBD1. The ends lost 1 base at V and 0 bases at J; junction bases unmatched: 2. Germline V gene sequence: CDR1 SGHTA, CDR2 FQGTGA. The CDR3 runs 15 residues.

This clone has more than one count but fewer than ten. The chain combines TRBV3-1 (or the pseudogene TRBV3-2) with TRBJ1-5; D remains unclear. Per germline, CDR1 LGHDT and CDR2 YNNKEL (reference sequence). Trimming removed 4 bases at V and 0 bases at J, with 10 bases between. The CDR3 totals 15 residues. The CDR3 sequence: CASSLGVISNQPQHF. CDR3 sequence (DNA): TGTGCCAGCAGCCTCGGGGTCATTAGCAATCAGCCCCAGCATTTT.

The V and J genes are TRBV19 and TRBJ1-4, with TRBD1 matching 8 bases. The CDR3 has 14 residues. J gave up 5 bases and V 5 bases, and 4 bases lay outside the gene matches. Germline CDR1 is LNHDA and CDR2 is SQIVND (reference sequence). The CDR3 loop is CASSLGQANEKLFF. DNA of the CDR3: TGTGCCAGTAGTTTGGGACAGGCAAATGAAAAACTGTTTTTT.

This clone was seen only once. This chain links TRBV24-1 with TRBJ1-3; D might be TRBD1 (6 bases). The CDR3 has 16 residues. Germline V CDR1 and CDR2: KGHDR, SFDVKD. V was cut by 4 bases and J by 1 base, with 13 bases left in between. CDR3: CATSEAGAESGNTIYF. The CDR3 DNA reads TGTGCCACCAGTGAGGCGGGGGCAGAGTCTGGAAACACCATATATTTT.

CDR3 nucleotide sequence: TGTGCCAGCAGCTACTCGGGACTCCAAAGCCACGAGCAGTACGTC. Translation gives CASSYSGLQSHEQYV. This chain connects TRBV11-2 to TRBJ2-7; a possible D gene is TRBD2 (6 bases). Germline CDR1 reads SGHAT; CDR2 reads FQNNGV. V was trimmed by 4 bases and J by 5 bases, leaving 18 bases between them. The CDR3 loop spans 15 amino acids.

Here the CDR3 DNA reads TGTGCCAGCAGCCCCGTGAGAGGCAGAAGCAATGAGCAGTTCTTC. This gives the protein CASSPVRGRSNEQFF. The gene calls are TRBV5-4 and TRBJ2-1; D not resolved. The germline V and J ends were trimmed by 4 bases and 6 bases, with 17 bases remaining between them. This CDR3 has 15 residues. CDR1 is SGHNT and CDR2 is YYREEE in the germline V gene (reference sequence).

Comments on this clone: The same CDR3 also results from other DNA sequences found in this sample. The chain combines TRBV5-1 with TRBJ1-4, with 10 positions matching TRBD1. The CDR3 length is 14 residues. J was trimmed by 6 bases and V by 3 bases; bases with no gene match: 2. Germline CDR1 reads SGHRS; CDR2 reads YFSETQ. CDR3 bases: TGCGCCAGCAGCTCCGGGACAGGGGATGAAAAACTGTTTTTT. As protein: CASSSGTGDEKLFF.

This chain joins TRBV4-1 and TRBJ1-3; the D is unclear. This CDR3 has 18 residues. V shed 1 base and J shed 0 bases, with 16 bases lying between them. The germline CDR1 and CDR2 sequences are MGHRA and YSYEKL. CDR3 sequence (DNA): TGCGCCAGCAGCCAAGGGATTTTGAGGAGGGCCTCTGGAAACACCATATATTTT. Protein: CASSQGILRRASGNTIYF.

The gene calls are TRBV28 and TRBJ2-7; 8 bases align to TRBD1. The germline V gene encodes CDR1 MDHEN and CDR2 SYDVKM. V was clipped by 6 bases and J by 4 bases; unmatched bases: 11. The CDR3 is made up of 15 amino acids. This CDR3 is CASRSPGQGEYEQYF. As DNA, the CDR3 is TGTGCCAGCAGATCACCCGGACAGGGTGAGTACGAGCAGTACTTC.

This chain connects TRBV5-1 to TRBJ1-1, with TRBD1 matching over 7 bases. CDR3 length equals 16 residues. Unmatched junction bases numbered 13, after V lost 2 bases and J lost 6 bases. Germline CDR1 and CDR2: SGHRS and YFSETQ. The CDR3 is CASSLLAGGSGSEAFF. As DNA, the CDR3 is TGCGCCAGCAGCTTATTAGCAGGGGGTTCAGGCTCTGAAGCTTTCTTT.

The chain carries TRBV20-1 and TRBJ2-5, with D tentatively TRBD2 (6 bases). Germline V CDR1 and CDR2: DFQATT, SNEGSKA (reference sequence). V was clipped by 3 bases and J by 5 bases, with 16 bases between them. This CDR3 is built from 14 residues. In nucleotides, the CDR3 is TGCAGTGCTAGTCCACCCGGGACTGCTGAGACCCAGTACTTC. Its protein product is CSASPPGTAETQYF.

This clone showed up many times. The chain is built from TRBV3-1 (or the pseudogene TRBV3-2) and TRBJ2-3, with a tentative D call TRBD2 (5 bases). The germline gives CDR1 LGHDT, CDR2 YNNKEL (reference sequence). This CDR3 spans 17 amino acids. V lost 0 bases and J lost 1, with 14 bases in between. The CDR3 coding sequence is TGTGCCAGCAGCCAAGATATGGGAGAGGGTGGCACAGATACGCAGTATTTT. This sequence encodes CASSQDMGEGGTDTQYF.

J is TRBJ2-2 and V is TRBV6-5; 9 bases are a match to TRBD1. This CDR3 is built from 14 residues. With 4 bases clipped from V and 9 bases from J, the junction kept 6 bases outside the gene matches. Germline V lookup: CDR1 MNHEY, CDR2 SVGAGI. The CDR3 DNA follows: TGTGCCAGCAGTTTGGGACAGGGCCTCCGGGAGCTGTTTTTT. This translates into CASSLGQGLRELFF.

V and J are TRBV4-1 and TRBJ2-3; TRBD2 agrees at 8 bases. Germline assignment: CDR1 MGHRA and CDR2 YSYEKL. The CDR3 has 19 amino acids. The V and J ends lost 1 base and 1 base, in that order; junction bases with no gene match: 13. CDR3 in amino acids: CASSQVVGGGQVRTDTQYF. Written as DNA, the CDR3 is TGCGCCAGCAGCCAAGTGGTTGGCGGGGGGCAGGTTCGCACAGATACGCAGTATTTT.